The 27 T cell receptor beta chains in this list originate from one sample, sequenced in a study of OX40 agonist ivuxolimab in advanced cancers. The method was immunoSEQ multiplex PCR; TCRdb's version includes in-frame clones alone and lacks a portion of them. The sample yields under 95,000 clones, 87% seen once. The sequences come from CD4+ or CD8+ T cells sorted from blood, collected in a trial of the OX40 agonist ivuxolimab. The receptors were sampled from an adult with an advanced solid tumor such as melanoma, head and neck, liver or kidney cancer.

In this sample, this clone turned up a few times. This sequence joins TRBV19 and TRBJ1-4; D is unclear. V lost 8 bases and J lost 8, with 15 bases in between. The CDR3 length is 13 residues. Germline CDR1 reads LNHDA; CDR2 reads SQIVND (reference sequence). The CDR3 DNA is TGTGCCAGTGCCTGGACTTTGGGAGAAAAACTGTTTTTT. Translated, it gives CASAWTLGEKLFF.

The sample holds one count of this clone. V and J are TRBV6-4 and TRBJ1-5; no clear D. This CDR3 spans 13 amino acids. CDR1 is MRHNA and CDR2 is SNTAGT in the germline V gene. With 4 bases removed from V and 10 bases from J, the gap between germline ends came to 14 bases. CDR3 DNA sequence: TGTGCCAGCAGTGGACTTTTTATACAACCCCAGCATTTT. This sequence encodes CASSGLFIQPQHF.

The chain uses TRBV2 and TRBJ2-2, with D maybe TRBD1 (6 bases). Trimming removed 5 bases from V and 7 bases from J, with 14 bases in between. The CDR3 length is 14 residues. The germline gives CDR1 SNHLY, CDR2 FYNNEI. CDR3 bases: TGTGCCAGCAGTTCTACAGGGAACGGCGGGGAGCTGTTTTTT. It specifies CASSSTGNGGELFF.

This chain links TRBV2 with TRBJ2-6; D is unclear. CDR3 length: 15 amino acids. Germline CDR1 reads SNHLY; CDR2 reads FYNNEI. The V and J ends lost 4 bases and 0 bases respectively, with 7 bases between them. CDR3 sequence reads: CASSVHNSGANVLTF. The CDR3 coding sequence is TGTGCCAGCAGTGTACATAACTCTGGGGCCAACGTCCTGACTTTC. The complete variable domain, with remaining parts taken from reference TRBV2 and TRBJ2-6, reads EPEVTQTPSHQVTQMGQEVILRCVPISNHLYFYWYRQILGQKVEFLVSFYNNEISEKSEIFDDQFSVERPDGSNFTLKIRSTKLEDSAMYFCASSVHNSGANVLTFGAGSRLTVL.

This clone was picked up a small number of times. A junction end diverges from the germline sequence, so it may reflect a read error. The chain is built from TRBV5-5 and TRBJ1-1, with 7 bases that match TRBD1. Germline CDR1 and CDR2: SGHKS and YYEKEE (reference sequence). The CDR3 is 13 residues long. CDR3 sequence reads: CASSLGDTGERTF. The CDR3 DNA reads as TGTGCCAGCAGCTTGGGGGATACAGGGGAGCGTACCTTT.

The rearrangement uses TRBV5-1 and TRBJ2-1; tentatively, D is TRBD1 (5 bases). V was clipped by 6 bases and J by 3 bases, with 10 bases between them. This CDR3 is built from 13 residues. Germline loops: CDR1 SGHRS, CDR2 YFSETQ. CDR3 nucleotides: TGCGCCAGCATTGGCAGGGACTACAATGAGCAGTTCTTC. This gives the protein CASIGRDYNEQFF. The entire variable domain, with the rest obtained from reference TRBV5-1 and TRBJ2-1, is as follows: KAGVTQTPRYLIKTRGQQVTLSCSPISGHRSVSWYQQTPGQGLQFLFEYFSETQRNKGNFPGRFSGRQFSNSRSEMNVSTLELGDSALYLCASIGRDYNEQFFGPGTRLTVL.

The chain couples TRBV7-9 to TRBJ2-5, with TRBD1 matching over 7 bases. J was trimmed by 1 base and V by 5 bases; bases with no gene match: 4. This CDR3 comprises 14 residues. Germline V gives CDR1 SEHNR, CDR2 FQNEAQ (reference sequence). The CDR3, as DNA: TGTGCCAGCAGCCCGGACAGGATCCAAGAGACCCAGTACTTC. Its translation is CASSPDRIQETQYF.

The V call is TRBV7-3, the J call TRBJ2-7; no reliable D call. The CDR3 extends over 15 amino acids. V gave up 5 bases and J gave up 2 bases, with 16 bases separating them. CDR1 is SGHTA and CDR2 is FQGTGA in the germline V gene. The CDR3 coding sequence is TGTGCCAGCAGCCCCGCACCCGCCCTTCCCTACGAGCAGTACTTC. Amino acids: CASSPAPALPYEQYF.

The rearrangement uses TRBV27 and TRBJ2-1; 7 bases fit TRBD1. With V trimmed by 6 bases and J by 9 bases, 17 bases remained unmatched. This CDR3 is built from 16 residues. CDR1 and CDR2 (germline): MNHEY, SMNVEV (reference sequence). The CDR3 nucleotides are TGTGCCAGCAGCTCGTTTGAAAATAGGGGGCCTGGTGAGCAGTTCTTC. Translating gives CASSSFENRGPGEQFF.

The chain carries TRBV5-5 and TRBJ1-5, with TRBD1 matching 7 bases. The CDR3 runs 16 residues. V was pared by 4 bases and J by 0 bases, with 7 bases of the junction left unmatched. Germline CDR1 reads SGHKS; CDR2 reads YYEKEE (reference sequence). This chain's CDR3 is CASSPQGDVSNQPQHF. CDR3 nucleotides: TGTGCCAGCAGCCCTCAGGGGGATGTTAGCAATCAGCCCCAGCATTTT.

V usage is TRBV19 and J usage is TRBJ1-2, with 7 nucleotides matching TRBD1. The CDR3 covers 11 residues. V lost 7 bases and J lost 7; bases outside the gene matches: 3. Per the germline V gene, CDR1 is LNHDA and CDR2 is SQIVND (reference sequence). CDR3 nucleotide sequence: TGTGCCAGTAACAGGGGAGGTGGCTACACCTTC. Amino acids: CASNRGGGYTF. Looking up the rest from reference TRBV19 and TRBJ1-2 gives the full variable domain: DGGITQSPKYLFRKEGQNVTLSCEQNLNHDAMYWYRQDPGQGLRLIYYSQIVNDFQKGDIAEGYSVSREKKESFPLTVTSAQKNPTAFYLCASNRGGGYTFGSGTRLTVV.

The chain has TRBV11-2 and TRBJ2-7; 10 bases fit TRBD2. Germline V gene sequence: CDR1 SGHAT, CDR2 FQNNGV. The junction had 11 bases not matched to a gene; V was cut back by 5 bases and J by 7 bases. The CDR3 runs 15 residues. The CDR3 sequence is CASSLASGRALEQYF. The CDR3 DNA reads as TGTGCCAGCAGCCTCGCGAGCGGGAGGGCCCTAGAGCAGTACTTC.

This chain links TRBV4-1 with TRBJ1-1; D unclear. Trimming took 2 bases from V and 8 from J, leaving 12 bases between them. The length of the CDR3 is 13 residues. Germline CDR1 MGHRA, CDR2 YSYEKL. CDR3 in amino acids: CASSQPDGIEAFF. The DNA for the CDR3 is TGCGCCAGCAGCCAACCCGACGGGATAGAAGCTTTCTTT.

With regard to this clone: A read error may account for a junction end that differs from germline. The chain couples TRBV29-1 to TRBJ2-3, with D tentatively TRBD1 or TRBD2 (6 bases each). The length of the CDR3 is 12 residues. Germline V lookup: CDR1 SQVTM, CDR2 ANQGSEA. The CDR3 coding sequence is TGCAGCGTCGAAGTAGGGGGGGATACGCAGTATTTT. Its protein is CSVEVGGDTQYF.

The rearrangement links TRBV18 to TRBJ1-2; D may be TRBD1 (5 bases). V lost 4 bases, J lost 3 bases, and 12 bases lay in between. There are 14 residues in the CDR3. Germline CDR1 and CDR2: KGHSH and LQKENI. CDR3 region: CASSLGPGDYGYTF. The CDR3 nucleotides read TGTGCCAGCTCACTAGGCCCGGGGGACTATGGCTACACCTTC. Together with reference TRBV18 and TRBJ1-2, the CDR3 gives the full variable domain: NAGVMQNPRHLVRRRGQEARLRCSPMKGHSHVYWYRQLPEEGLKFMVYLQKENIIDESGMPKERFSAEFPKEGPSILRIQQVVRGDSAAYFCASSLGPGDYGYTFGSGTRLTVV.

This clone was seen once. The chain employs TRBV19 and TRBJ1-6; a weak D match, TRBD1 (6 bases). This CDR3 contains 15 residues. Germline-derived CDR1 and CDR2 are LNHDA and SQIVND (reference sequence). V was shortened by 4 bases and J by 10 bases, with 17 bases between the two germline ends. The CDR3 is CASSRSDRGASPLHF. CDR3 bases: TGTGCCAGTAGTAGGTCGGACCGGGGGGCATCACCCCTCCACTTT.

The genes are TRBV6-1 and TRBJ2-5; no firm D call. The CDR3 extends over 13 amino acids. Germline V lookup: CDR1 MNHNS, CDR2 SASEGT. Trimming removed 1 base from V and 5 bases from J, with 8 bases in between. The CDR3, as DNA: TGTGCCAGCAGTGAAGGTGGCACGGAGACCCAGTACTTC. It codes for CASSEGGTETQYF.

The genes are TRBV30 and TRBJ1-6, with TRBD1 as a possible D gene (5 bases). CDR3 length: 14 residues. CDR1 GTSNPN and CDR2 SVGIG come from the germline V gene (reference sequence). V shed 6 bases and J shed 2 bases, with 11 bases lying between them. The CDR3 DNA reads as TGTGCCTGCCGGGGGGGAACCTATAATTCACCCCTCCACTTT. This codes for CACRGGTYNSPLHF.

This chain links TRBV10-3 with TRBJ1-2; 11 nucleotides agree with TRBD1. Losses at the gene ends were 2 bases for V and 8 bases for J; bases not matched to a gene: 4. Germline CDR1 and CDR2: ENHRY and SYGVKD. There are 14 residues in the CDR3. CDR3: CAISERTGGEGYTF. The CDR3, as DNA: TGTGCCATCAGTGAGAGGACAGGGGGCGAAGGCTACACCTTC.

The rearrangement links TRBV30 to TRBJ1-5; TRBD1 is a possible D gene (6 bases). The V end was cut by 0 bases, the J end by 1 base, with 10 bases between. From germline, CDR1 is GTSNPN and CDR2 SVGIG (reference sequence). CDR3 length: 15 residues. The CDR3 DNA is TGTGCCTGGAGTGTGGAAGGGGGAAGCAATCAGCCCCAGCATTTT. Translation gives CAWSVEGGSNQPQHF.

The chain is built from TRBV7-3 and TRBJ2-5; 8 positions match TRBD1. CDR3 size: 14 residues. Germline lookup yields CDR1 SGHTA and CDR2 FQGTGA. V was clipped by 5 bases and J by 2 bases; unmatched bases: 4. DNA for the CDR3: TGTGCCAGCAGCCAGACAGGGGCGCAAGAGACCCAGTACTTC. Residues: CASSQTGAQETQYF.

The DNA for the CDR3 is TGTGCCATCAGTCTGGGACAGGACACAGATACGCAGTATTTT. This codes for CAISLGQDTDTQYF. This chain uses TRBV10-3 with TRBJ2-3, with 8 bases that match TRBD1. Germline V gene sequence: CDR1 ENHRY, CDR2 SYGVKD. The CDR3 loop spans 14 amino acids. Losses at the gene ends were 5 bases for V and 2 bases for J; bases not matched to a gene: 3.

This chain connects TRBV7-8 to TRBJ2-2; the match to TRBD1 covers 9 bases. This CDR3 comprises 15 residues. Germline trimming cut 5 bases from V and 7 bases from J; bases unmatched to any gene: 8. In germline, CDR1 is SGHVS, CDR2 FQNEAQ. The CDR3 spells CASSRRQGGIGELFF. The CDR3 DNA reads as TGTGCCAGCAGCCGTCGACAGGGGGGCATCGGGGAGCTGTTTTTT.

The rearrangement joins TRBV7-9 to TRBJ2-1, with D perhaps matching TRBD1 (5 bases). The CDR3 covers 19 residues. Germline V gene sequence: CDR1 SEHNR, CDR2 FQNEAQ (reference sequence). V lost 5 bases, J lost 3 bases, and 26 bases lay in between. The chain's CDR3 is CASSRSDPWGYTLYNEQFF. In DNA form, the CDR3 reads TGTGCCAGCAGCCGCTCGGATCCGTGGGGCTATACCCTCTACAATGAGCAGTTCTTC.

The gene calls are TRBV10-1 and TRBJ2-3, with 9 bases that match TRBD2. This CDR3 spans 13 amino acids. The germline CDR1 and CDR2 sequences are WNHNN and SYGVQD (reference sequence). J lost 8 bases, V lost 8 bases, and 8 bases had no gene match. In nucleotides, the CDR3 is TGCGCCAGCTCTCCGCGGGGGGGAATTACGCAGTATTTT. Its translation: CASSPRGGITQYF.

The chain carries TRBV10-3 and TRBJ2-5, with D possibly matching TRBD2 (7 bases). V lost 4 bases and J 5 bases, leaving 11 bases between the germline ends. Germline values: CDR1 ENHRY, CDR2 SYGVKD. This CDR3 is built from 13 residues. This chain's CDR3 is CAISGGGAETQYF. As DNA, the CDR3 is TGTGCCATCAGTGGGGGGGGCGCGGAGACCCAGTACTTC.

The rearrangement uses TRBV19 and TRBJ2-3; D not certain. The germline gives CDR1 LNHDA, CDR2 SQIVND (reference sequence). CDR3 length: 13 amino acids. V was trimmed by 7 bases and J by 3 bases, leaving 11 bases between them. CDR3 nucleotides: TGTGCCAGTATTGGAACTCCAACAGATACGCAGTATTTT. It is translated as CASIGTPTDTQYF.